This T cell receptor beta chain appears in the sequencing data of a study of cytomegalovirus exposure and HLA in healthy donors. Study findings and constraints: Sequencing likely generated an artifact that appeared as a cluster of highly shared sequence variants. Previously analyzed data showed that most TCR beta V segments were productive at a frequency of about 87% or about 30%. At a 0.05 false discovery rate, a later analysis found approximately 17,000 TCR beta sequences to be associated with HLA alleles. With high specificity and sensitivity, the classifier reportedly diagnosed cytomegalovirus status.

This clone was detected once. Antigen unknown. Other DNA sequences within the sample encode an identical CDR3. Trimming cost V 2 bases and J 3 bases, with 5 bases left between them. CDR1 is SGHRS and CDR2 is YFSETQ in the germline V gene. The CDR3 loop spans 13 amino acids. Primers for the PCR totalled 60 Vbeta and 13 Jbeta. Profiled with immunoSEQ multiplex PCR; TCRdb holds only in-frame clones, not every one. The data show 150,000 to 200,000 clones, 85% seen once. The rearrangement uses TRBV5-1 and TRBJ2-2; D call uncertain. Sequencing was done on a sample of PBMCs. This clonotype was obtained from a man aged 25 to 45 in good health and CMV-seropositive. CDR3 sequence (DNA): TGCGCCAGCAGCTTCCCAGACACCGGGGAGCTGTTTTTT. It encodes CASSFPDTGELFF.